One T cell receptor beta chain is described in this entry. Sequencing used immunoSEQ multiplex PCR; TCRdb keeps in-frame clones, though not all of them. The table includes tens of thousands of clones, approximately 91% detected once. The data are from a study of control samples from healthy donors and cancer patients. V lost 7 bases, J lost 6 bases, and 15 bases lay in between. The CDR3 runs 13 residues. V and J are TRBV12-3 or TRBV12-4 and TRBJ1-1; possible D gene TRBD1, 5 bases. This clonotype originated in a man aged 45-65 years with head and neck cancer. Material: PBMCs. Here the CDR3 reads CASTLSGTSEAFF. CDR3 bases: TGTGCCAGCACCTTATCGGGGACCTCTGAAGCTTTCTTT.